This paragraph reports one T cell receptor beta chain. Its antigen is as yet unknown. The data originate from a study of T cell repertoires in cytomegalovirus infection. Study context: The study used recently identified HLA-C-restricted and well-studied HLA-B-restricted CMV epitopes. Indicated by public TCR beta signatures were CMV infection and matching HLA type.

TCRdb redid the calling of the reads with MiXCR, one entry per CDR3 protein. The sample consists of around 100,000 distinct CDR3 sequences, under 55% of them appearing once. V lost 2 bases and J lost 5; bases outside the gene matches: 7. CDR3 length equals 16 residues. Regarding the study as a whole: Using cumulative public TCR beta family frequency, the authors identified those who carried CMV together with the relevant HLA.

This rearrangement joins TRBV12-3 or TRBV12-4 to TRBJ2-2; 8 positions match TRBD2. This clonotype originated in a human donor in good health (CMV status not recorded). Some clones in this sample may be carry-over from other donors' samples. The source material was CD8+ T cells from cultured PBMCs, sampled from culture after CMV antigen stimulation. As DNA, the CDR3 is TGTGCCAGCAGTTTAACCGGGGGGGGCTGGACCGGGGAGCTGTTTTTT. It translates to CASSLTGGGWTGELFF.